The present TCR beta chain was sequenced within a study of cytomegalovirus exposure and HLA in healthy donors (dated 2017 in TCRdb). With regard to the full study: An earlier analysis of approximately 640 of the donors reported 276 Gb of sequence data and 100 million to 130 million unique TCR beta sequences from roughly 180 million T cells. The later analysis used no new phenotypic data to find candidate immune exposures, relying instead on TCR beta sequences and their occurrence across donors. Of the roughly 400 genotyped donors, approximately 83% fell in the genetic ancestry cluster associated with self-reported Caucasian donors. A later genetic analysis took genome-wide SNP genotypes for about 55% of the 666 donors and used that subset as a discovery cohort. The number of donors typed differed by locus, with roughly 629-640 for A, B, C, DRB1 and DQB1, more than 500 for DQA1, over 600 for DPA1, and around 450 for DPB1. On average, around 240,000 unique TCR beta nucleotide sequences were sequenced per donor among about 400 genotyped donors of the cohort, with about 17% of those sequences being non-productive. The aim of the study was to test whether cataloging public T cell receptors could identify signatures of past pathogen exposure. Donor age, sex, ethnicity and CMV serostatus were collected together with the repertoire data. Class I and class II HLA loci were covered by the typing at four-digit resolution. To predict cytomegalovirus infection status, the study combined high-throughput TCR immunosequencing, statistical association of individual TCRs with disease status, and machine learning. Every repertoire in the discovery cohort had been generated on one and the same sequencing platform. The study profiled the T cell repertoires of under 850 subjects by immunosequencing and related them to cytomegalovirus serostatus. Besides the first cohort of about 730 subjects, a separate validation cohort made up of some 110 different subjects was used. To decide whether each TCR beta V gene segment behaved as functional or pseudogenic, an earlier analysis of 587 of the donors relied on high-throughput TCR beta sequencing. A later analysis re-analyzed previously published TCR beta repertoires from hundreds of donors and added high-resolution HLA genotyping to study TCR occurrence patterns. Approximately 300 gigabases of sequencing data and around 88 million unique TCR sequences made up an early release that covered 500 to 700 HLA-typed donors. Roughly five DR-DQ haplotypes were handled as single units for association and clustering, since linkage in the cohort was strong. Broader findings and caveats from the paper: A further reported finding was that TCR beta sequences accurately predicted the HLA-A and HLA-B alleles for most subjects in the first cohort. The earlier analysis of some 540 of the donors excluded 15 to 20 rarely observed V segments, including chromosome 9 orphons, because counts were too low. In vitro tests confirmed that three of the cytomegalovirus-associated TCR beta chains recognize cytomegalovirus antigens. Presence/absence analyses assumed roughly uniform sequencing depth across donors, an assumption that may not hold. According to a later analysis, TCR association rates differed among HLA loci, with DRB1 alleles showing the most associated TCRs and HLA-C alleles showing the fewest. The sequencing pipeline was judged likely to have produced a cluster of highly shared sequence variants as a technical artifact. In a later genetic analysis, a missense DCLRE1C variant was associated with V-gene and J-gene trimming of TCR beta chains, and the association was replicated in an independent cohort. The cohort was sequenced for TCR beta chains only, and without alpha or paired-chain data the features that could be detected were limited. Specific HLA alleles were associated with 15,000 to 20,000 TCR beta sequences at a false discovery rate of 0.05 in a later analysis. For the cohort, immune exposure information was limited to CMV serostatus. A total of 150 to 200 TCR beta chains were listed by the study as associated with cytomegalovirus. Linkage disequilibrium might explain the correlated functional status among segregating V segments, but an unknown experimental factor could not be ruled out. While some public TCRs were present in many individuals, most TCR sequences turned up only very rarely across donors. In both the original and validation cohorts, the classifier was reported to diagnose cytomegalovirus status with high specificity and sensitivity. In a later analysis, HLA-associated TCR beta chains were found to be more clonally expanded and to have lower generation probabilities than equally common non-associated chains. Most CMV-associated TCR beta chains appeared to be HLA-restricted in a later analysis, and the HLA associations seemed to be driven largely by CMV exposure. HLA typing was unavailable for some donors at each locus, so association tests used only the typed subset. In an earlier analysis of under 600 of the donors, most TCR beta V segments were observed in productive rearrangements about 90% or about 30% of the time, broadly matching IMGT annotations. A later analysis reported that several top co-occurrence clusters appeared linked to parvovirus B19, influenza, CMV and Epstein-Barr virus. The 87-base-pair reads could not distinguish some IMGT-functional V segments, including TRBV6-2 and TRBV6-3, so those segments were excluded. According to a later genetic analysis, donors in an Asian-associated ancestry cluster had fewer N-insertions in productive TCRs than the approximately 610-donor mean. When HLA alleles, especially DR and DQ, strongly co-occurred, TCR associations were difficult to assign to individual alleles. The authors suggested that the approach could potentially be generalized to other disease states and immunological phenotypes.

The library was prepared using the immunoSEQ multiplex PCR assay. For the multiplex PCR, a mixture combining 60 forward primers for TCR Vbeta segments and 13 reverse primers for TCR Jbeta segments was used. The CDR3 region of rearranged TCR beta genes was amplified from genomic DNA by a multiplex PCR assay. The amplified TCR beta libraries were sequenced on the Illumina HiSeq System as 87-base-pair reads. Per the source publication's procedure: A later analysis tallied roughly 76 million unique TCR beta chains across the 666 repertoires, and approximately 12 million of those chains were shared by two or more donors. Raw reads were error-corrected and collapsed into unique sequences by a nearest-neighbor algorithm in which closely related sequences were merged to remove PCR and sequencing errors. Alignment of CDR3 sequences to IMGT reference sequences was used to assign V, D and J gene segments. Each retained sequence needed at least a six-nucleotide match to both a V gene segment and a J gene segment. A rearrangement counted as productive if the CDR3 had no stop codons and remained in frame with V and J, and every other rearrangement counted as non-productive. Following IMGT convention, CDR3 was defined as the stretch from the second conserved V-encoded cysteine to the conserved J-encoded phenylalanine. Sequences without an unambiguous match to a single V gene segment were excluded from the earlier analysis of a few hundred of the donors. An earlier analysis of 500 to 600 of the donors classified V segments as functional when productive rearrangements were above 56.7% and as segregating when the standard deviation between donors was above 5%. A statistical classification framework was built to diagnose cytomegalovirus status from the catalog of TCR beta chain sequences. A later analysis assigned V and J genes by comparing TCR nucleotide sequences with IMGT/GENE-DB human TR gene sequences. The TCRdist pipeline was used in a later analysis to assign CDR3 sequences and most-parsimonious VDJ recombination scenarios. A later analysis defined each TCR beta chain by its CDR3 amino acid sequence plus V-gene family, and excluded reads lacking a unique V-gene family. A later analysis removed 592 highly shared, low-generation-probability nucleotide sequences to deal with suspected cross-contamination and a sequencing artifact. In a later analysis, a clonal expansion index for each public chain was calculated from normalized within-repertoire ranks of inferred template counts. Generation probabilities in a later analysis came from a VDJ recombination model fitted to out-of-frame rearrangements, and those results were checked against IGoR. In a later analysis, TCR-TCR, TCR-HLA and TCR-CMV co-occurrence was scored with hypergeometric tests, and a repertoire-size bias correction was applied to TCR pairs. To estimate false discovery rates, a later analysis permuted the HLA or CMV assignments 20 times. In a later analysis, co-occurring TCRs were grouped with DBSCAN, and TCRdist sequence similarity was added when clustering was performed within HLA-allele-positive subsets. Repertoires with fewer than 30,000 or more than 120,000 public chains, plus five repertoires with anomalous nucleotide sharing, were excluded from co-occurrence clustering. Imported from immuneACCESS, the table was reduced by TCRdb to in-frame sequences with V and J called. These copies leave out some clones; in studies compared against another copy, an unresolved V gene accounts for under half, and the cause of the remainder is not known. V and J calls and clone size are given by that table; D and trimming were obtained from the DNA. Counted in this sample were about 65,000 clones; less than 65% of them appeared once. Of the sample, approximately 2.6% falls within the top ten clones.

The cohort comprised fewer than 750 healthy bone marrow donors. All cohort members were sampled while nominally healthy, although unrecorded immune exposures were likely present. The donor was CMV seronegative and belonged to the group of approximately 320 seronegative cohort members. Each donor provided a peripheral blood sample, and peripheral blood mononuclear cells were used for TCR beta sequencing. Genomic DNA extraction from the blood cell samples was performed with the Qiagen DNeasy Blood Extraction Kit. The junction shows trimming of 5 bases on V and 3 bases on J, and the gene matches do not reach 3 bases of it. For CDR1 and CDR2, the germline V gene lists MNHEY and SVGAGI. The CDR3 holds 14 amino acids from the cysteine to the phenylalanine. Only the CDR3 DNA stays, 42 bases, in frame from base 1. This clone was seen once. It has no known antigen specificity. Nothing much larger sits one base from this clone, and base qualities are not available.

The origin of this receptor is a man aged 25-40 years in good health and CMV-seronegative. The rearranged chain carries TRBV6-5 and TRBJ2-4, with 8 central nucleotides matching TRBD1. The sample taken for sequencing was PBMCs. The CDR3 in this case is CASSRDRRKNIQYF. The nucleotide sequence is TGTGCCAGCAGTCGGGACAGGCGCAAAAACATTCAGTACTTC.